What follows are 8 T cell receptor beta chains derived from one specimen sequenced in a study of blood T cell repertoires in COVID-19. Data came from immunoSEQ multiplex PCR; TCRdb stores just in-frame clones and leaves some out. The repertoire holds 400,000 to 450,000 clones, 85% to 90% seen once, with 0.7% to 1% in the top ten. Sequencing input: peripheral blood. The receptors originated from a man between 18 and 29 years old with COVID-19, enrolled during active disease.

J is TRBJ1-5 and V is TRBV3-1 (or the pseudogene TRBV3-2); a weak D match, TRBD1 (5 bases). Germline lookup yields CDR1 LGHDT and CDR2 YNNKEL (reference sequence). The CDR3 runs to 12 residues. The ends were cut back, 1 base at V and 9 bases at J, with 7 bases in the middle. The CDR3 region is CASSQGGGPQHF. CDR3 nucleotides: TGTGCCAGCAGCCAAGGGGGGGGGCCCCAGCATTTT.

V gene TRBV6-5 combines with J gene TRBJ1-4; no definite D call. V was clipped by 7 bases and J by 8 bases, with 17 bases between them. CDR1 MNHEY and CDR2 SVGAGI come from the germline V gene. CDR3 length: 14 amino acids. Here the CDR3 DNA reads TGTGCCAGCACTTCGCTTGGAGGGAGAGAAAAACTGTTTTTT. Protein: CASTSLGGREKLFF.

The genes are TRBV30 and TRBJ1-5; no firm D call. The CDR3 covers 13 residues. V dropped 2 bases and J dropped 6 bases, with 11 bases sitting between them. The germline V gene encodes CDR1 GTSNPN and CDR2 SVGIG (reference sequence). This CDR3 reads CAWSTAGSQPQHF. The CDR3 nucleotides are TGTGCCTGGAGTACCGCCGGGAGTCAGCCCCAGCATTTT.

This clone was found once. The chain employs TRBV3-1 (or the pseudogene TRBV3-2) and TRBJ2-5; 7 bases align to TRBD1. V lost 4 bases, J lost 5 bases, and 7 bases stayed unmatched. CDR3 length: 14 residues. Looked up from germline, CDR1 is LGHDT and CDR2 is YNNKEL (reference sequence). Here the CDR3 reads CASSRQGSVETQYF. Written as DNA, the CDR3 is TGTGCCAGCAGCCGACAGGGCTCGGTGGAGACCCAGTACTTC.

The V gene is TRBV28, the J gene TRBJ2-5; 8 nucleotides match TRBD1. The V gene's germline CDR1 is MDHEN and CDR2 SYDVKM. There are 18 residues in the CDR3. J was trimmed by 1 base and V by 4 bases; bases with no gene match: 14. The CDR3 coding sequence is TGTGCCAGCAGTTGGTGGACAGGGTCCGCGGTTGGCCAAGAGACCCAGTACTTC. Translated, it gives CASSWWTGSAVGQETQYF.

The CDR3 reads CASSYGGLAGFQETQYF. The CDR3 nucleotides read TGTGCCAGCAGTTACGGAGGACTAGCGGGATTTCAAGAGACCCAGTACTTC. V and J are TRBV6-2 or TRBV6-3 and TRBJ2-5; 12 bases match TRBD2. Per germline, CDR1 MNHEY and CDR2 SVGEGT. CDR3 size: 17 residues. The ends lost 2 bases at V and 2 bases at J; junction bases unmatched: 6.

The V call is TRBV4-2, the J call TRBJ1-2; D possibly corresponds to TRBD1 (5 bases). Germline V gene data show CDR1 as LGHNA and CDR2 as YNFKEQ. CDR3 length: 14 residues. Deletions cut 6 bases from V and 2 bases from J, with 13 bases between. CDR3 loop: CASRIYRGNYGYTF. In DNA, the CDR3 is TGTGCCAGCAGGATTTATCGGGGGAACTATGGCTACACCTTC.

The CDR3 reads CASSFPPPALAGVDTQYF. In nucleotides, the CDR3 is TGCGCCAGCAGCTTCCCCCCACCAGCACTAGCGGGAGTGGATACGCAGTATTTT. The chain employs TRBV5-1 and TRBJ2-3, with 11 bases identical to TRBD2. V gave up 2 bases and J gave up 6 bases; unmatched junction bases: 14. The V gene's germline CDR1 is SGHRS and CDR2 YFSETQ. The CDR3 length is 18 residues.